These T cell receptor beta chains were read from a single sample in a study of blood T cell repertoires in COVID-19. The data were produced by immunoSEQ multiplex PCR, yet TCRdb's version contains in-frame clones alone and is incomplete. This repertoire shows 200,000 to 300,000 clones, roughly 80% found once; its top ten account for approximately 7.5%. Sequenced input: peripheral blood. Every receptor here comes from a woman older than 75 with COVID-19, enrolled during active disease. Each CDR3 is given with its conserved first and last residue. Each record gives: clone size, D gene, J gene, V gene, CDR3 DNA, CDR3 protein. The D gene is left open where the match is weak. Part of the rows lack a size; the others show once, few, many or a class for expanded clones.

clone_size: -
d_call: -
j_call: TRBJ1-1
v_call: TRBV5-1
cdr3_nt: TGCGCCAGCAGCTTGGGGCAGGGCTACACTGAAGCTTTCTTT
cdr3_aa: CASSLGQGYTEAFF

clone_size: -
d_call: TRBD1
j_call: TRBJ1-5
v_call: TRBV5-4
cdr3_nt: TGTGCCAGCAGCCCGGGGGGACAGGGCAATCAGCCCCAGCATTTT
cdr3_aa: CASSPGGQGNQPQHF

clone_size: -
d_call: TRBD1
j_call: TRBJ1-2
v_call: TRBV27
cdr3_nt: TGTGCCAGCAGTTTATTGGCGGGACAGGGGTTCGCTGGCTACACCTTC
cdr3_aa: CASSLLAGQGFAGYTF

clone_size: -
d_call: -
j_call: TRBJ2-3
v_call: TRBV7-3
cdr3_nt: TGTGCCAGCAGCCCTAACGGGCGAGGGTCTAGCACAGATACGCAGTATTTT
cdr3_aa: CASSPNGRGSSTDTQYF

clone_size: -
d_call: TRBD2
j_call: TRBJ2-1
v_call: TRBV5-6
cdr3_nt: TGTGCCAGCAGCTTGGGCGCTAGCGGGGGAGGGAGGAATGAGCAGTTCTTC
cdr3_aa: CASSLGASGGGRNEQFF

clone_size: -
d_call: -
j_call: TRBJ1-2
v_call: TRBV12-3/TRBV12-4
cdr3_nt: TGTGCCAGCAGAAAACAAGGCCTAGTCGGCTACACCTTC
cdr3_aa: CASRKQGLVGYTF

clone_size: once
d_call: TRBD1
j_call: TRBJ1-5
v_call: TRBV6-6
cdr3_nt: TGTGCCAGCAGTTACCAGGGGGCAGGCAATCAGCCCCAGCATTTT
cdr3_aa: CASSYQGAGNQPQHF

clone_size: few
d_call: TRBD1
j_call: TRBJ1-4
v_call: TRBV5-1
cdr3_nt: TGCGCCAGCAGCTTTGAGGGAAACAGGGGTAATGAAAAACTGTTTTTT
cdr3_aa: CASSFEGNRGNEKLFF

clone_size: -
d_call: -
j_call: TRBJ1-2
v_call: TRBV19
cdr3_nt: TGTGCCAGTAGATTAAGCGGGGGCAGCTATGGCTACACCTTC
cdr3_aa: CASRLSGGSYGYTF

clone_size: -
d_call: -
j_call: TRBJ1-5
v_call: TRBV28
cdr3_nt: TGTGCCAGCAGTTTGTCTAGCAGGAACAATCAGCCCCAGCATTTT
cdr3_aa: CASSLSSRNNQPQHF

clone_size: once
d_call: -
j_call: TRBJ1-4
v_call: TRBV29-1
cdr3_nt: TGCAGCGCCCGAATACAATCCGCAACTAATGAAAAACTGTTTTTT
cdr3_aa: CSARIQSATNEKLFF

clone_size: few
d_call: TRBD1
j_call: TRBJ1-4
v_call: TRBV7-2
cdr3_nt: TGTGCCAGCAGCTTAAGGGGACAGGTTGCAACTAATGAAAAACTGTTTTTT
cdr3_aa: CASSLRGQVATNEKLFF

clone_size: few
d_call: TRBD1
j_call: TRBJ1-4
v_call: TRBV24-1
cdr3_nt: TGTGCCACCAGTGATCCGGGGACAGGGGGCAGCGAAAAACTGTTTTTT
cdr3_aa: CATSDPGTGGSEKLFF

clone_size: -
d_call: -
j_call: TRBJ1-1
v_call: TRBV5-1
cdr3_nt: TGCGCCAGCAGCTACCGACCCGCCCAGGAATTCGTGAACACTGAAGCTTTCTTT
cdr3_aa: CASSYRPAQEFVNTEAFF

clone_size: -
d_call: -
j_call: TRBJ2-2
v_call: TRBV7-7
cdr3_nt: TGTGCTAGCAGCCGTACAGGGTTCGACACCGGGGAGCTGTTTTTT
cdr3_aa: CASSRTGFDTGELFF

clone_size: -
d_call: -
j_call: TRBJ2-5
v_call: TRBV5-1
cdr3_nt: TGCGCCAGCAAGAGAGGAGGGGTGTACCAAGAGACCCAGTACTTC
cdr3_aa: CASKRGGVYQETQYF